The 19 T cell receptor beta chains below all came from one sample that was sequenced in a study of cytomegalovirus exposure and HLA in healthy donors. PCR was performed using 60 Vbeta and 13 Jbeta primers. The method was immunoSEQ multiplex PCR; TCRdb's version includes in-frame clones alone and lacks a portion of them. The sample lists 120,000 to 150,000 clones; 68% were seen once. Sequenced material: PBMCs. The receptors were gathered from a man in his 60s in good health and CMV-seronegative.

V usage is TRBV27 and J usage is TRBJ2-7, with 7 bases that match TRBD1. There are 19 residues in the CDR3. In germline, CDR1 is MNHEY, CDR2 SMNVEV (reference sequence). Trimming took 1 base from V and 1 from J; bases not matched to a gene: 16. The CDR3 nucleotides are TGTGCCAGCAGTTTATACGTCAGGGGGTTTAAGGAACCTTCCTACGAGCAGTACTTC. Translating it yields CASSLYVRGFKEPSYEQYF.

In the case of this clone: Other DNA sequences in this specimen translate into the identical CDR3. The gene calls are TRBV21-1 and TRBJ2-1; the listed D gene, TRBD2, was not tested against the DNA. TRBV21-1 is flagged as a pseudogene. The CDR3 has 20 amino acids. The CDR3 DNA sequence: TGTGCCAGCAGCAAAGAGCGTCCGGCTAGCGGGAGTTTGGGTCGCAATGAGCAGTTCTTC. The encoded protein is CASSKERPASGSLGRNEQFF.

This clone was detected a few times. The gene calls are TRBV28 and TRBJ1-1, with D possibly being TRBD1 (6 bases). CDR3 length: 13 amino acids. V was trimmed by 6 bases and J by 1 base, leaving 9 bases between them. Germline V gene sequence: CDR1 MDHEN, CDR2 SYDVKM. The CDR3: CASRQGRNTEAFF. CDR3 DNA: TGTGCCAGCAGGCAGGGGAGGAACACTGAAGCTTTCTTT.

V usage is TRBV18 and J usage is TRBJ2-7; TRBD2 might be the D (5 bases). Germline-derived CDR1 and CDR2 are KGHSH and LQKENI. There are 14 residues in the CDR3. Trimming removed 4 bases at V and 2 bases at J, with 12 bases between. The CDR3 region has the DNA TGTGCCAGCTCACTCGGGGTACCTGCCTACGAGCAGTACTTC. Residues: CASSLGVPAYEQYF.

This clone has a single count. This chain joins TRBV9 and TRBJ2-1; TRBD2 might be the D (6 bases). The CDR3 has 16 residues. V was trimmed by 4 bases and J by 8 bases, leaving 22 bases between them. Germline CDR1 and CDR2: SGDLS and YYNGEE. The CDR3 DNA is TGTGCCAGCAGCCCCCGGGCCGGCGGGGCCTCCGATGAGCAGTTCTTC. This sequence encodes CASSPRAGGASDEQFF.

This rearrangement joins TRBV10-3 to TRBJ2-7, with no clear D. The CDR3 has 13 residues. Trimming left V 4 bases short and J 0 bases short, with 7 bases between. Germline V gene sequence: CDR1 ENHRY, CDR2 SYGVKD. CDR3 protein: CAISAAASYEQYF. The CDR3 DNA sequence: TGTGCCATCAGTGCGGCGGCCTCCTACGAGCAGTACTTC.

The chain is built from TRBV28 and TRBJ2-5; 7 nucleotides align to TRBD2. CDR3 length: 15 amino acids. V lost 7 bases to trimming and J lost 5 bases; unmatched junction nucleotides: 13. The germline V gene encodes CDR1 MDHEN and CDR2 SYDVKM. Written as DNA, the CDR3 is TGTGCCAGCACTCACACGGGGCGGCGGGAGGAGACCCAGTACTTC. Translating gives CASTHTGRREETQYF.

The chain recombines TRBV9 with TRBJ1-1; D is uncertain. The CDR3 totals 16 residues. Deletions cut 0 bases from V and 3 bases from J, with 15 bases between. Looked up from germline, CDR1 is SGDLS and CDR2 is YYNGEE. In nucleotides, the CDR3 is TGTGCCAGCAGCGTAGGGAGTAAAGGTGTGGACACTGAAGCTTTCTTT. Its protein product is CASSVGSKGVDTEAFF.

J is TRBJ1-6 and V is TRBV14; D remains unclear. This CDR3 is 13 amino acids long. V gave up 9 bases and J gave up 8 bases, with 14 bases separating them. Germline CDR1 and CDR2: SGHDN and FVKESK. The CDR3: CASGEWVDSPLHF. The CDR3 region has the DNA TGTGCCAGTGGGGAGTGGGTGGATTCACCCCTCCACTTT. Full variable domain (missing parts from reference TRBV14 and TRBJ1-6): EAGVTQFPSHSVIEKGQTVTLRCDPISGHDNLYWYRRVMGKEIKFLLHFVKESKQDESGMPNNRFLAERTGGTYSTLKVQPAELEDSGVYFCASGEWVDSPLHFGNGTRLTVT.

V and J are TRBV28 and TRBJ1-1, with D possibly matching TRBD1 (5 bases). Trimming took off 4 bases at V and 8 bases at J, with 14 bases between the two ends. The CDR3 totals 13 residues. Germline values: CDR1 MDHEN, CDR2 SYDVKM. For the CDR3, the DNA is TGTGCCAGCAGTTCTGACGTCCGGGGGGAAGCTTTCTTT. Its protein is CASSSDVRGEAFF. The full variable domain, its missing parts supplied by reference TRBV28 and TRBJ1-1, is DVKVTQSSRYLVKRTGEKVFLECVQDMDHENMFWYRQDPGLGLRLIYFSYDVKMKEKGDIPEGYSVSREKKERFSLILESASTNQTSMYLCASSSDVRGEAFFGQGTRLTVV.

The chain combines TRBV6-5 with TRBJ1-1; 11 nucleotides align to TRBD1. There are 15 residues in the CDR3. Germline V gives CDR1 MNHEY, CDR2 SVGAGI. After removal of 7 bases from V and 4 bases from J, the junction contained 8 bases not matched to a gene. CDR3 bases: TGTGCCAGCAACCCGGACAGGGGGCTGGGCACTGAAGCTTTCTTT. This translates into CASNPDRGLGTEAFF.

The chain recombines TRBV7-9 with TRBJ1-6, with 9 nucleotides matching TRBD1. The CDR3 extends over 16 amino acids. V lost 3 bases and J lost 9; bases outside the gene matches: 9. Looked up from germline, CDR1 is SEHNR and CDR2 is FQNEAQ (reference sequence). The CDR3 loop reads CASSFTPGQGSSPLHF. CDR3 in DNA: TGTGCCAGCAGCTTCACTCCGGGACAGGGAAGTTCACCCCTCCACTTT. The complete variable domain, with remaining parts taken from reference TRBV7-9 and TRBJ1-6, reads DTGVSQNPRHKITKRGQNVTFRCDPISEHNRLYWYRQTLGQGPEFLTYFQNEAQLEKSRLLSDRFSAERPKGSFSTLEIQRTEQGDSAMYLCASSFTPGQGSSPLHFGNGTRLTVT.

The chain is built from TRBV4-2 and TRBJ1-6, with D possibly matching TRBD1 (6 bases). Germline CDR1 LGHNA, CDR2 YNFKEQ. V was clipped by 0 bases and J by 5 bases, with 11 bases between them. This CDR3 comprises 16 residues. In DNA form, the CDR3 reads TGTGCCAGCAGCCAAGATGTAGGGGACAATAATTCACCCCTCCACTTT. As protein: CASSQDVGDNNSPLHF.

The chain links TRBV18 to TRBJ2-7, with 9 bases aligning to TRBD1. V shed 0 bases, J shed 3 bases, and the junction held 3 bases outside the gene matches. CDR3 length: 15 residues. CDR1 is KGHSH and CDR2 is LQKENI in the germline V gene. In DNA form, the CDR3 reads TGTGCCAGCTCACCACCGGGACAGGGCCTCTACGAGCAGTACTTC. Translated, it gives CASSPPGQGLYEQYF.

The V and J genes are TRBV29-1 and TRBJ2-5, with TRBD1 identical over 11 bases. The J call may be mistaken, given a closer DNA end match to TRBJ2-7. This CDR3 spans 16 amino acids. From germline, CDR1 is SQVTM and CDR2 ANQGSEA. The CDR3 protein is CSVEEVGTGGGNEQYF. The CDR3 DNA follows: TGCAGCGTTGAAGAAGTAGGGACAGGGGGTGGGAACGAGCAGTACTTC.

This clone has just a few counts. The chain combines TRBV11-2 with TRBJ2-7; D not certain. From germline, CDR1 is SGHAT and CDR2 FQNNGV. V lost 1 base and J 2 bases, leaving 9 bases between the germline ends. The length of the CDR3 is 14 residues. The CDR3 sequence: CASSLGPGTYEQYF. DNA for the CDR3: TGTGCCAGCAGCTTAGGTCCAGGTACCTACGAGCAGTACTTC.

The chain employs TRBV2 and TRBJ2-1, with D perhaps matching TRBD2 (5 bases). From germline, CDR1 is SNHLY and CDR2 FYNNEI. Trimming pared 6 bases from V and 0 bases from J, leaving 12 bases between. The CDR3 loop spans 15 amino acids. The CDR3 spells CASSVEGSSYNEQFF. The CDR3 DNA is TGTGCCAGCAGCGTCGAAGGGAGCTCCTACAATGAGCAGTTCTTC.

This clone was seen once. J is TRBJ2-5 and V is TRBV2, with no clear D. Trimming removed 2 bases at V and 2 bases at J, with 3 bases between. Germline V gene sequence: CDR1 SNHLY, CDR2 FYNNEI. There are 12 residues in the CDR3. The CDR3 region is CASSESQETQYF. In DNA form, the CDR3 reads TGTGCCAGCAGTGAATCTCAAGAGACCCAGTACTTC.

V usage is TRBV2 and J usage is TRBJ2-2; 15 nucleotides agree with TRBD2. Germline V gene sequence: CDR1 SNHLY, CDR2 FYNNEI. J gave up 0 bases and V 0 bases, and 8 bases lay outside the gene matches. The CDR3 sequence is 21 residues long. In DNA, the CDR3 is TGTGCCAGCAGTGAAGCCTTGGGACTAGCGGGGGGCCCTTCGAACACCGGGGAGCTGTTTTTT. Translating gives CASSEALGLAGGPSNTGELFF.